This T cell receptor beta chain was sequenced in a study of T and B cells in COVID-19 patients. Overall study results and limits: Of roughly 2,000 TCR clusters found only in the recovered cohort, a few dozen had low generation probability. Highly clonal in active COVID-19, TRB repertoires exceeded healthy-donor diversity and richness at recovery. Early severe-case samples and blood from mildly ill patients during symptoms were in short supply.

Multiplex PCR with BIOMED2 TRB-A/B primer pools amplified TRB rearrangements. TCRdb re-analysed the multiplex PCR reads in MiXCR, keeping a single row per CDR3 protein. The sample has 20,000 or so distinct CDR3 sequences, just over 35% seen once. As to this clonotype: No antigen is known for it.

In germline, CDR1 is LNHDA, CDR2 SQIVND (reference sequence). The CDR3 contains 15 residues. V lost 5 bases to trimming and J lost 3 bases, with 16 bases between them. Blood genomic DNA input for TRB amplification was about 240-500 ng. The sequencing input was blood. This TCR was recovered from a human donor with active COVID-19. The rearrangement joins TRBV19 to TRBJ1-2; D ambiguous. For the CDR3, the DNA is TGTGCCAGTAGTCCCCCGAGAGGGTCCCACTATGGCTACACCTTC. Its translation: CASSPPRGSHYGYTF.